One and the same sample provided the 21 T cell receptor beta chains below, sequenced in a study of identical twins. TCRdb independently ran MiXCR on the 5' RACE reads; one entry per CDR3 protein. The sample has about 190,000 distinct CDR3 sequences, about 15% seen once; the top ten hold around two fifths. Another study also made use of these data, one on T cells expressing NK-cell markers.

The sample consisted of CD8+ T cells sorted from blood. These receptors were collected from a woman younger than 30 in good health.

This chain connects TRBV10-1 to TRBJ2-7; perhaps TRBD2 as D (6 bases). Trimming removed 5 bases at V and 6 bases at J, with 14 bases between. CDR3 size: 13 residues. CDR1 is WNHNN, CDR2 SYGVQD, per germline (reference sequence). The CDR3 protein is CASSRGTLTEQYF. For the CDR3, the DNA is TGCGCCAGCAGTCGCGGGACCCTCACCGAGCAGTACTTC.

This rearrangement joins TRBV2 to TRBJ2-5, with a weak D call TRBD1 (5 bases). Trimming took off 4 bases at V and 5 bases at J, with 14 bases between the two ends. The length of the CDR3 is 14 residues. Looked up from germline, CDR1 is SNHLY and CDR2 is FYNNEI. The CDR3 nucleotides are TGTGCCAGCAGTGTTCAGGGATCCAGGGAGACCCAGTACTTC. Translating gives CASSVQGSRETQYF.

This chain links TRBV12-3 or TRBV12-4 with TRBJ2-1, with 8 positions matching TRBD2. J gave up 3 bases and V 2 bases, and 3 bases lay outside the gene matches. The CDR3 has 15 residues. The chain's CDR3 is CASSLQAGGYNEQFF. The CDR3 region has the DNA TGTGCCAGCAGTTTACAGGCGGGGGGCTACAATGAGCAGTTCTTC.

Only a few counts were recorded for this clonotype. The chain carries TRBV20-1 and TRBJ1-1; D remains unclear. Trimming shortened V by 0 bases and J by 2 bases, and 13 bases separated the two germline ends. CDR3 size: 15 residues. Germline assignment: CDR1 DFQATT and CDR2 SNEGSKA (reference sequence). The CDR3 nucleotides are TGCAGTGCTAGAGATTGGGTAGGAGGAAACACTGAAGCTTTCTTT. Amino acids: CSARDWVGGNTEAFF.

This clonotype showed up just a few times. The gene calls are TRBV12-3 or TRBV12-4 and TRBJ2-3, with 9 bases that match TRBD1. After removal of 3 bases from V and 15 bases from J, the junction contained 10 bases not matched to a gene. This CDR3 has 13 residues. The CDR3 protein is CASSFAPGQGVYF. The CDR3 DNA reads as TGTGCCAGCAGTTTTGCCCCGGGACAGGGTGTCTATTTT.

This chain connects TRBV6-9 to TRBJ2-1, with D possibly matching TRBD1 (6 bases). The CDR3 sequence is 15 residues long. Germline CDR1 and CDR2: MNHGY and SVAAGI. V gave up 7 bases and J gave up 0 bases, with 13 bases separating them. Here the CDR3 DNA reads TGTGCCAGCAAAGGTGCGGACAGCTCCTACAATGAGCAGTTCTTC. It codes for CASKGADSSYNEQFF.

The rearrangement joins TRBV12-3 or TRBV12-4 to TRBJ2-7; TRBD1 is a possible D gene (6 bases). The germline V and J ends were trimmed by 6 bases and 1 base, with 13 bases remaining between them. CDR3 length: 14 residues. The CDR3 DNA is TGTGCCAGCAGCCAGGGACACGGATCCTACGAGCAGTACTTC. This encodes CASSQGHGSYEQYF.

This clonotype was observed a handful of times. This chain uses TRBV6-2 or TRBV6-3 with TRBJ2-3; no clear D gene. With 7 bases removed from V and 2 bases from J, the gap between germline ends came to 19 bases. The CDR3 has 16 residues. Germline CDR1 is MNHEY and CDR2 is SVGEGT. The CDR3 bases are TGTGCCAGCACCCTATCCCAACCGGCTTTCACAGATACGCAGTATTTT. It yields the protein CASTLSQPAFTDTQYF.

V usage is TRBV15 and J usage is TRBJ2-3; a weak D match, TRBD2 (5 bases). The V gene's germline CDR1 is LNHNV and CDR2 YYDKDF (reference sequence). V was clipped by 5 bases and J by 8 bases, with 11 bases between them. The length of the CDR3 is 12 residues. The CDR3 here is CATSGGVGTQYF. CDR3 in DNA: TGTGCCACCAGCGGAGGCGTAGGTACGCAGTATTTT.

The rearrangement uses TRBV28 and TRBJ1-3; no definite D call. Germline lookup yields CDR1 MDHEN and CDR2 SYDVKM. V was trimmed by 3 bases and J by 1 base, leaving 16 bases between them. This CDR3 spans 17 amino acids. CDR3 residues: CASSFLGVSASGNTIYF. The CDR3 nucleotides are TGTGCCAGCAGTTTCCTCGGGGTGTCCGCATCTGGAAACACCATATATTTT.

This clonotype has just one count. V usage is TRBV5-8 and J usage is TRBJ2-7; D gene unclear. The CDR3 sequence is 13 residues long. CDR1 is SGHTS and CDR2 is YDEGEE in the germline V gene. V was shortened by 1 base and J by 3 bases, with 8 bases between the two germline ends. The CDR3 protein is CASSLTVDYEQYF. The CDR3 DNA follows: TGTGCCAGCAGCTTGACAGTAGACTACGAGCAGTACTTC.

The chain is built from TRBV7-9 and TRBJ2-3; D uncertain. Per germline, CDR1 SEHNR and CDR2 FQNEAQ (reference sequence). This CDR3 is 16 amino acids long. Trimming left V 6 bases short and J 2 bases short, with 18 bases between. Written as DNA, the CDR3 is TGTGCCAGCAGATTGTTGTCTGTGATTTCCACAGATACGCAGTATTTT. Translated, it gives CASRLLSVISTDTQYF.

This clonotype came up a few times. This chain joins TRBV6-5 and TRBJ2-1, with 9 bases identical to TRBD1. The CDR3 runs to 15 residues. The junction had 7 bases not matched to a gene; V was cut back by 6 bases and J by 4 bases. Germline CDR1 is MNHEY and CDR2 is SVGAGI. The CDR3 DNA reads as TGTGCCAGCAGGTCTCGACAGGGGGTTTACAATGAGCAGTTCTTC. Translating gives CASRSRQGVYNEQFF.

The chain joins TRBV29-1 to TRBJ2-7, with D perhaps TRBD2 (6 bases). CDR1 and CDR2 (germline): SQVTM, ANQGSEA. The CDR3 extends over 13 amino acids. V was pared by 3 bases and J by 3 bases, with 12 bases between. The CDR3 spells CSVEGGHGYEQYF. CDR3 nucleotides: TGCAGCGTTGAGGGGGGTCATGGCTACGAGCAGTACTTC.

J is TRBJ2-1 and V is TRBV6-1; 10 bases fit TRBD2. The CDR3 runs 16 residues. Germline lookup yields CDR1 MNHNS and CDR2 SASEGT. With 10 bases clipped from V and 6 bases from J, the junction kept 15 bases outside the gene matches. The CDR3 nucleotides read TGTGCCACCTCCCCGCTAGGACTAGCGGAAGTCAATGAGCAGTTCTTC. Protein sequence: CATSPLGLAEVNEQFF.

This chain connects TRBV7-9 to TRBJ2-2; D possibly corresponds to TRBD2 (5 bases). CDR1 and CDR2 (germline): SEHNR, FQNEAQ (reference sequence). The CDR3 sequence is 16 residues long. With 5 bases removed from V and 3 bases from J, the gap between germline ends came to 16 bases. CDR3 residues: CASSLLTSAHTGELFF. CDR3 nucleotide sequence: TGTGCCAGCAGCCTACTCACTAGTGCCCACACCGGGGAGCTGTTTTTT. The complete variable domain, with remaining parts taken from reference TRBV7-9 and TRBJ2-2, reads DTGVSQNPRHKITKRGQNVTFRCDPISEHNRLYWYRQTLGQGPEFLTYFQNEAQLEKSRLLSDRFSAERPKGSFSTLEIQRTEQGDSAMYLCASSLLTSAHTGELFFGEGSRLTVL.

This clonotype was seen once. The chain combines TRBV6-5 with TRBJ2-1, with unresolved D. V shed 5 bases and J shed 10 bases, with 12 bases lying between them. The germline gives CDR1 MNHEY, CDR2 SVGAGI. This CDR3 is built from 12 residues. Written as DNA, the CDR3 is TGTGCCAGCAGTCCCACGGGTTGGGAGCAGTTCTTC. Translation: CASSPTGWEQFF.

V gene TRBV4-1 combines with J gene TRBJ2-3; 7 nucleotides line up with TRBD2. Germline V CDR1 and CDR2: MGHRA, YSYEKL. This CDR3 comprises 17 residues. After removal of 2 bases from V and 5 bases from J, the junction contained 13 bases not matched to a gene. In DNA form, the CDR3 reads TGCGCCAGCAGCCAACGAGAAGGCGGGTGGGGGGGAGATACGCAGTATTTT. Residues: CASSQREGGWGGDTQYF.

This clonotype has only a few counts. The J gene is TRBJ2-5, the V gene TRBV11-1, with TRBD2 matching over 8 bases. J was trimmed by 3 bases and V by 5 bases; bases with no gene match: 14. Germline V CDR1 and CDR2: SGHAT, FQDESV (reference sequence). This CDR3 region has 17 residues. CDR3 amino acids: CASSPRELERGKETQYF. The CDR3 DNA follows: TGTGCCAGCAGCCCCAGAGAACTAGAGCGGGGGAAAGAGACCCAGTACTTC.

The rearrangement joins TRBV7-2 to TRBJ2-7; D not resolved. This CDR3 is 14 amino acids long. Germline-derived CDR1 and CDR2 are SGHTA and FQGNSA. Trimming removed 3 bases from V and 6 bases from J, with 15 bases in between. DNA of the CDR3: TGTGCCAGCAGCTTCTTTTTTGGGGATCTCGAGCAGTACTTC. Amino acid sequence: CASSFFFGDLEQYF.

This chain's CDR3 is CASSQTPRVDYGYTF. In DNA form, the CDR3 reads TGCGCCAGCAGCCAAACGCCACGGGTAGACTATGGCTACACCTTC. This chain links TRBV4-1 with TRBJ1-2, with D hard to call. The germline gives CDR1 MGHRA, CDR2 YSYEKL. The ends were cut back, 2 bases at V and 3 bases at J, with 13 bases in the middle. This CDR3 is 15 amino acids long.